This T cell receptor beta chain comes out of a study of T cell responses to AZD1222 COVID-19 vaccine (dated by TCRdb to about 2021). General notes on the study: AZD1222 recipients with second doses at about 4 weeks or about 12 weeks were pooled, because spike-specific TCR depth and breadth did not differ between schedules. Enrollment into the trials was organized by age into subgroups of 18-55, 56-69 and 70-plus years, and those subgroups contained roughly 160, 29 and 62 TCR-sequenced participants, respectively. TCR sequencing was performed for 230 to 250 trial participants, of whom roughly 200 were given two doses of AZD1222 and some 26 were given two doses of MenACWY control vaccine. Results the study describes overall, beyond this receptor: Because no day 14 peak-response samples were available, repertoires were characterized only after the peak T cell response. Participants were mostly white British and included more females than males, and it was suggested by the authors that clonal diversity may have been underestimated. Conclusions about previously exposed vaccinees are limited because only six or seven AZD1222 recipients were SARS-CoV-2 seropositive at baseline. Vaccine-associated CD4 TCRs spanned the whole spike protein, with dominant responses in regions 160-218 and 743-854. In the small 56-69-year group, the increase in depth fell short of significance, most likely because of low power. A significant rise in spike-specific TCR breadth and depth was observed after two AZD1222 doses relative to day 0 and relative to MenACWY recipients. Epitopes outside the regions mutated in the B.1.351 and B.1.1.7 variants were reportedly recognized by nearly half of the unique spike-specific TCRs.

The CDR3 regions of human TCRbeta chains were analyzed by immunosequencing. Processing in the source paper ran as follows. Repertoire TCRs were matched against a reference library of SARS-CoV-2-specific TCRs generated with the MIRA antigen-specificity platform. Breadth meant the fraction of unique TCRs that were SARS-CoV-2-associated, whereas depth meant the fraction of total T cells that were SARS-CoV-2-associated. Using the MIRA data, each spike-specific TCR was mapped to the spike region that the TCR reacts to and placed in a CD4 or CD8 class. Log10-transformed breadth and depth values were compared by one-way ANOVA with Sidak's multiple comparisons tests. TCRdb retrieved this table from immuneACCESS and kept in-frame rearrangements only. Not all clones are present; in checked studies, unresolved V genes account for under half, and no reason is known for the remainder. V and J calls and clone size follow that table, whereas D and trimming were derived from the DNA. In all, the sample holds 150,000 to 200,000 clones, and 90% to 95% of those were seen once. The ten largest account for under 2.5% of the sample.

CDR1 and CDR2 are drawn from the germline V gene: MGHRA, YSYEKL. The CDR3, from cysteine to phenylalanine, totals 14 residues. Only the CDR3 region is kept as DNA, spanning 42 bases read in frame from base 1. V is pruned by 2 bases and J by 7 bases, leaving 3 bases of the junction without a gene match. On this clone itself: The antigen it recognizes is unknown. Per-base qualities were not stored, and no clone one base away is much larger.

The sample's time point label is to be understood as: baseline before first vaccination. The vaccinee samples were drawn from two UK trials, COV001 and COV002, one of which was a single-blind randomized controlled phase 2/3 trial testing AZD1222 (ChAdOx1 nCoV-19) in healthy adults. For TCRbeta chain sequencing, PBMC samples from trial participants were taken at day 0 and at day 28 after the second dose. The sample in question was peripheral blood, obtained on day 0 of AZD1222 vaccination. The clonotype was recovered from an adult in good health. Here the chain combines TRBV4-1 and TRBJ1-5; 9 nucleotides in the junction match TRBD1. The nucleotides are TGCGCCAGCAGCCAAAACAGGGGGCAGCAGCCCCAGCATTTT. It translates to CASSQNRGQQPQHF.